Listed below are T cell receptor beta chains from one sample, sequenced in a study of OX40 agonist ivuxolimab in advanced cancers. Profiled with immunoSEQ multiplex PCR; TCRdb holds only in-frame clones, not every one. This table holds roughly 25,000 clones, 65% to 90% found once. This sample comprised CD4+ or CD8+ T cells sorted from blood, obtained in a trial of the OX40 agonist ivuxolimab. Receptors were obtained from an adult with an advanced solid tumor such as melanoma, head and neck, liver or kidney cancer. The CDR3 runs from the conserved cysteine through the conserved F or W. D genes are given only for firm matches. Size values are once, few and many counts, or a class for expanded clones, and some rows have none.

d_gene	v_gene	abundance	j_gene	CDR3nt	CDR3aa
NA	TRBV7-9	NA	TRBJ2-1	TGTGCCAGCAGCTTGGGCGATGAGCAGTTCTTC	CASSLGDEQFF
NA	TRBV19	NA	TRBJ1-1	TGTGCCAGTAGTATAACGGTTATGAACACTGAAGCTTTCTTT	CASSITVMNTEAFF
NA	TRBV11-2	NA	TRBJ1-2	TGTGCCAGCACCCTTGGAGGGGAGTTCTATGGCTACACCTTC	CASTLGGEFYGYTF
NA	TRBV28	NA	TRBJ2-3	TGTGCCAGCAGTTTAGAACCGGGGGCCGGAGAGGATACGCAGTATTTT	CASSLEPGAGEDTQYF
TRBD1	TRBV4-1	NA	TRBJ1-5	TGCGCCAGCAGCCAAGAGTCGACAGGGTATCAGCCCCAGCATTTT	CASSQESTGYQPQHF
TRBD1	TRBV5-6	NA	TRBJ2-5	TGTGCCAGCAGCTTGACGACAGGGTACCAACAAGAGACCCAGTACTTC	CASSLTTGYQQETQYF
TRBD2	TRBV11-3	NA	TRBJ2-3	TGTGCCAGCAGCTTACAGACTAGCGGGAGGCCTCTCCGCACAGATACGCAGTATTTT	CASSLQTSGRPLRTDTQYF
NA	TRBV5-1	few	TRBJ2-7	TGCGCCAGCAGCCCGGAGAGCTCCTACGAGCAGTACTTC	CASSPESSYEQYF
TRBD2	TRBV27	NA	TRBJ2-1	TGTGCCAGCAGTTTGGGGACTAGCGGTTACAATGAGCAGTTCTTC	CASSLGTSGYNEQFF
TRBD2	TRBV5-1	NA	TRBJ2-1	TGCGCCAGCAGCTTAATTAGCGGGGAACCCTACAATGAGCAGTTCTTC	CASSLISGEPYNEQFF
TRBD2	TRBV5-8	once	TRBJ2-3	TGTGCCAGCAGCTTGGGGACTAGCGGGAGTTTATCAGATACGCAGTATTTT	CASSLGTSGSLSDTQYF
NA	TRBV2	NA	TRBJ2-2	TGTGCCAGCAGTGAAGTGGGAGACTACACCGGGGAGCTGTTTTTT	CASSEVGDYTGELFF
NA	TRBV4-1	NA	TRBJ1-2	TGCGCCAGCAGCCAAGATCAGTTAGGGACTGGTGGCTACACCTTC	CASSQDQLGTGGYTF
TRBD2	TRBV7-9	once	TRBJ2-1	TGTGCCAGCAGCTTAGGGGACTACAGGGAGCAGTTCTTC	CASSLGDYREQFF
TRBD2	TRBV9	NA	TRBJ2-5	TGTGCCAGCAGCGTAACGGGGGGACACCAAGAGACCCAGTACTTC	CASSVTGGHQETQYF
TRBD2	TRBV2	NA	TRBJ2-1	TGTGCCAGCAGTGAAGGTAGCGGGGTGCTATACAATGAGCAGTTCTTC	CASSEGSGVLYNEQFF
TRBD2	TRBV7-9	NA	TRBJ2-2	TGTGCCAGCAGAAACCCGGGACTAGCGGGGGGTCCGCACACCGGGGAGCTGTTTTTT	CASRNPGLAGGPHTGELFF
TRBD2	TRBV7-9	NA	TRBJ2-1	TGTGCCAGCAGCGGGAGGGCCGATGAGCAGTTCTTC	CASSGRADEQFF
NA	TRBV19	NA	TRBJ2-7	TGTGCCAGTAGTATCCTGGGGGTCACCTACGAGCAGTACTTC	CASSILGVTYEQYF
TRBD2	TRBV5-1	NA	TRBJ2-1	TGCGCCAGGAGAATACTAGCGGGGTCCTACAATGAGCAGTTCTTC	CARRILAGSYNEQFF
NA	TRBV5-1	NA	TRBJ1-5	TGCGCCAGTAGGGAAGGTCAGGTAAATAGCAATCAGCCCCAGCATTTT	CASREGQVNSNQPQHF
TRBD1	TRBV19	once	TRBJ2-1	TGTGCCAGTAGTATTCCGGGACAGGGGTTCAATGAGCAGTTCTTC	CASSIPGQGFNEQFF
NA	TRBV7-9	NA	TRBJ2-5	TGTGCCAGCAGCTTAGTCTCCTATCAAGAGACCCAGTACTTC	CASSLVSYQETQYF
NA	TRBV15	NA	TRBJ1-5	TGTGCCACCAGCCAACAATCAGGCGGATATAGCAATCAGCCCCAGCATTTT	CATSQQSGGYSNQPQHF
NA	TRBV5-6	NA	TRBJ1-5	TGTGCCAGCAGCGGCGGGGGCAGTCAGCCCCAGCATTTT	CASSGGGSQPQHF
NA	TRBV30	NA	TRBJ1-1	TGTGCCTGGTATATCCCCCGGGCAGGGTACGCTGAAGCTTTCTTT	CAWYIPRAGYAEAFF
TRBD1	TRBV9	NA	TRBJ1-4	TGTGCCAGCAGCTCAAACGACGGCCGGGACAGGGGATACAGGGAAAAACTGTTTTTT	CASSSNDGRDRGYREKLFF
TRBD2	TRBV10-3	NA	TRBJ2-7	TGTGCCAGCAGTGAAGAGGCTAGCGGGTCGTACGAGCAGTACTTC	CASSEEASGSYEQYF
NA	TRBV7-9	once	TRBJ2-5	TGTGCCAGCATCCTAAATAGAGGGACCCAGTACTTC	CASILNRGTQYF
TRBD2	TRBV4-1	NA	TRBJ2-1	TGCGCCAGCAGCCAAGTGGCGGGAGCTGAGCAGTTCTTC	CASSQVAGAEQFF
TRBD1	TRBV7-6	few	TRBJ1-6	TGTGCCAGCAGCTTAGCGGGAGGACAGGGGGCTTTTAATTCACCCCTCCACTTT	CASSLAGGQGAFNSPLHF
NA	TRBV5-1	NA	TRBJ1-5	TGCGCCAGCAGGTCAGCCATAAATCAGCCCCAGCATTTT	CASRSAINQPQHF
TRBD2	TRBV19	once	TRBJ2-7	TGTGCCAGTAGTATCTCAGGTCGGGAGGGCTACGAGCAGTACTTC	CASSISGREGYEQYF
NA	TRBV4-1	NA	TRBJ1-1	TGCGCCAGCAGCCAAGCCTCAGGGTTGAACACTGAAGCTTTCTTT	CASSQASGLNTEAFF
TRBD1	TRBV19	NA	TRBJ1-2	TGTGCCAGTAGACTTCAGACAGGGATGGACTATGGCTACACCTTC	CASRLQTGMDYGYTF
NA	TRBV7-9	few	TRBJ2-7	TGTGCCAGCAGCTTGACTTCAGGAATCTACGAGCAGTACTTC	CASSLTSGIYEQYF
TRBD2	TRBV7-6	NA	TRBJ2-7	TGTGCCAGCAGCCGGAAAACTAGCGGGATACCCGAGCAGTACTTC	CASSRKTSGIPEQYF
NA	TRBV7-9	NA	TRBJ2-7	TGTGCCAGCAGCTCCTTGGGGAGGGGGGTGAAGGACTACGAGCAGTACTTC	CASSSLGRGVKDYEQYF
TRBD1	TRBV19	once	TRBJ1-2	TGTGCCAGCACACAGGGGGGTTTTTTTTATGGCTACACCTTC	CASTQGGFFYGYTF
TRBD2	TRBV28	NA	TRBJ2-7	TGTGCCAGCAGTACCGGGACTAGCGGGAGTAGGTACGAGCAGTACTTC	CASSTGTSGSRYEQYF
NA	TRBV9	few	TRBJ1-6	TGTGCCAGCAGCGTAGGAGGGAATCCCTATAATTCACCCCTCCACTTT	CASSVGGNPYNSPLHF
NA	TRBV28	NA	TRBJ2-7	TGTGCCAGCAGTCTCCTCTACGAGCAGTACTTC	CASSLLYEQYF
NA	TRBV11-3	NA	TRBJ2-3	TGTGCCAGCAGCTTAGATGGGGCAACTAGCACAGATACGCAGTATTTT	CASSLDGATSTDTQYF
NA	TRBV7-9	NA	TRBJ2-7	TGTGCCAGCAGCTGGGGACAAGAGCAGTACTTC	CASSWGQEQYF
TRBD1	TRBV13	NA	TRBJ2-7	TGTGCCAGCAGCCCTCGAGGACAGGGTTGGAACGAGCAGTACTTC	CASSPRGQGWNEQYF
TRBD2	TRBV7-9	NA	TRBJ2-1	TGTGCCAGCAGCCCCCGCGGACTAGCGGAATACAATGAGCAGTTCTTC	CASSPRGLAEYNEQFF
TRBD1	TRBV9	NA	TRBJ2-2	TGTGCCAGCAGCGTAAAGGGGGCAAACACCGGGGAGCTGTTTTTT	CASSVKGANTGELFF
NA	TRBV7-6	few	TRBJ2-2	TGTGCCAGCAGCTTAACGGGTGCGAGGACACCCTACACCGGGGAGCTGTTTTTT	CASSLTGARTPYTGELFF
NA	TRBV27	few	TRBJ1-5	TGTGCCAGCAGACCCAAGGGGGGGGTGACCCGGCAGCCCCAGCATTTT	CASRPKGGVTRQPQHF
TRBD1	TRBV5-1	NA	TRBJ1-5	TGCGCCAGCAGCTTGGTGGGACAGCCCAATCAGCCCCAGCATTTT	CASSLVGQPNQPQHF
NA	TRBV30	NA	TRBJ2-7	TGTGCCTGGACAGGCGGCGTCACCTACGAGCAGTACTTC	CAWTGGVTYEQYF
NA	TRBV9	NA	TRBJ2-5	TGTGCCAGCAGTGGGGGGGCGGACCAAGAGACCCAGTACTTC	CASSGGADQETQYF
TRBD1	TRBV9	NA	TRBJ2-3	TGTGCCAGCAGATCATCAGGGGGCATCACAGATACGCAGTATTTT	CASRSSGGITDTQYF
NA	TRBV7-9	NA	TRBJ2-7	TGTGCCAGCAGCTACGGAGGGCTCGAGCAGTACTTC	CASSYGGLEQYF
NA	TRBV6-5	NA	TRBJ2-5	TGTGCCAGCAGTTACGACCGGGCTGCAGAGACCCAGTACTTC	CASSYDRAAETQYF